This passage covers 8 T cell receptor beta chains from one sample sequenced in a study of blood T cell repertoires in COVID-19. Some clones are missing from TCRdb's copy, which holds only in-frame ones; the method was immunoSEQ multiplex PCR. The sample has 200,000 to 300,000 clones, about 90% seen once. The material sequenced was PBMCs or T cells enriched from blood (not recorded which). The origin of the receptors is a woman between 35 and 50 years old with acute COVID-19.

The chain carries TRBV3-1 (or the pseudogene TRBV3-2) and TRBJ2-2, with D maybe TRBD1 (5 bases). The CDR3 sequence is 14 residues long. Germline V lookup: CDR1 LGHDT, CDR2 YNNKEL (reference sequence). The germline V and J ends were trimmed by 5 bases and 8 bases, with 15 bases remaining between them. The CDR3 DNA reads as TGTGCCAGCAGCGGCTTTAGGGGTGGAGGGGAGCTGTTTTTT. Its translation: CASSGFRGGGELFF.

This chain uses TRBV24-1 with TRBJ2-1; D possibly corresponds to TRBD2 (6 bases). CDR3 length: 14 amino acids. V lost 10 bases and J 0 bases, leaving 12 bases between the germline ends. Germline lookup yields CDR1 KGHDR and CDR2 SFDVKD. This CDR3 reads CATRGGISYNEQFF. The CDR3 bases are TGTGCCACGCGCGGCGGGATCTCCTACAATGAGCAGTTCTTC.

The chain is built from TRBV9 and TRBJ2-7; TRBD2 is a possible D gene (6 bases). In germline, CDR1 is SGDLS, CDR2 YYNGEE. Trimming took off 4 bases at V and 5 bases at J, with 13 bases between the two ends. The CDR3 sequence is 13 residues long. Here the CDR3 DNA reads TGTGCCAGCAGCTACGGGGGTGGGAACGAGCAGTACTTC. This codes for CASSYGGGNEQYF.

This chain uses TRBV4-2 with TRBJ1-1, with 8 positions matching TRBD1. Per the germline V gene, CDR1 is LGHNA and CDR2 is YNFKEQ. V trimming: 0 bases; J trimming: 0 bases; junction bases outside the gene matches: 3. The CDR3 consists of 16 residues. The CDR3 spells CASSQDGTGVNTEAFF. For the CDR3, the DNA is TGTGCCAGCAGCCAAGATGGGACAGGTGTGAACACTGAAGCTTTCTTT.

The chain joins TRBV11-2 to TRBJ2-3, with 12 bases matching TRBD2. This CDR3 is built from 18 residues. The germline V gene has CDR1 SGHAT and CDR2 FQNNGV. With 2 bases clipped from V and 0 bases from J, the junction kept 6 bases outside the gene matches. The CDR3 nucleotides read TGTGCCAGCAGCTTACGACTAGCGGGGGCCACTAGCACAGATACGCAGTATTTT. This gives the protein CASSLRLAGATSTDTQYF.

This clone was found once. The chain has TRBV19 and TRBJ2-1; D is possibly TRBD2 (5 bases). The length of the CDR3 is 15 residues. The germline CDR1 and CDR2 sequences are LNHDA and SQIVND (reference sequence). Deletions cut 4 bases from V and 2 bases from J, with 12 bases between. The CDR3 sequence: CASSSGRAPYNEQFF. The CDR3 coding sequence is TGTGCCAGTAGTAGCGGGCGGGCCCCCTACAATGAGCAGTTCTTC. Full variable domain (rest looked up from reference TRBV19 and TRBJ2-1): DGGITQSPKYLFRKEGQNVTLSCEQNLNHDAMYWYRQDPGQGLRLIYYSQIVNDFQKGDIAEGYSVSREKKESFPLTVTSAQKNPTAFYLCASSSGRAPYNEQFFGPGTRLTVL.

This clone occurred once. This chain connects TRBV19 to TRBJ1-5, with 9 bases aligning to TRBD1. Per germline, CDR1 LNHDA and CDR2 SQIVND (reference sequence). Trimming cost V 8 bases and J 4 bases; bases outside gene matches: 9. CDR3 length: 15 residues. The chain's CDR3 is CASHTVDRGNQPQHF. In DNA, the CDR3 is TGTGCCAGTCACACAGTGGACAGGGGTAATCAGCCCCAGCATTTT.

Comments on this clone: Its ends do not fully match the called genes, so a read error is possible. The chain couples TRBV6-1 to TRBJ2-2; D perhaps matches TRBD2 (6 bases). From germline, CDR1 is MNHNS and CDR2 SASEGT. This CDR3 region has 15 residues. This CDR3 reads CASREEGLNTGELFF. DNA for the CDR3: TGTGCCAGCAGGGAAGAGGGACTTAACACCGGGGAGCTGTTTTTT.